Included here is one T cell receptor beta chain sequence, with context. Its target is unknown. Looked up from germline, CDR1 is SNHLY and CDR2 is FYNNEI. V was shortened by 6 bases and J by 7 bases, with 16 bases between the two germline ends. The CDR3 is made up of 15 amino acids. This record comes from a study of shared clonotypes between healthy human individuals. Assay used: immunoSEQ multiplex PCR; TCRdb lists only in-frame clones, some missing. There are 2 million to 2.5 million clones in the sample; around 95% occur only once, and around 0.13% lies in the top ten. Study-wide points: Among non-shared clonotypes, generation probabilities were lower than among those shared by all four donors.

The J gene is TRBJ1-6, the V gene TRBV2, with no clear D. The TCR was taken from a man between 18 and 29 years old in good health. The specimen sequenced was naive CD4+ T cells sorted from blood. Sample subset: CD45RA+ positively selected. The CDR3 loop reads CASSAEADLNSPLHF. CDR3 coding DNA: TGTGCCAGCAGCGCCGAGGCGGACCTAAATTCACCCCTCCACTTT.